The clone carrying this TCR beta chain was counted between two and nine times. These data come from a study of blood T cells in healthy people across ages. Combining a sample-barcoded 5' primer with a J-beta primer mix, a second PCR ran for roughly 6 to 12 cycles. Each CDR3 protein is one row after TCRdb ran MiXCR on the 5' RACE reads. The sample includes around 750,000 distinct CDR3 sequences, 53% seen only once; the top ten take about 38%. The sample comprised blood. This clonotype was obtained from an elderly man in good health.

CDR3 in amino acids: CASSLGWGTRETQYF. The CDR3 DNA sequence: TGTGCCAGCAGCTTGGGGTGGGGGACTAGAGAGACCCAGTACTTC. The V call is TRBV5-5, the J call TRBJ2-5; 8 bases are a match to TRBD2. After removal of 0 bases from V and 4 bases from J, the junction contained 5 bases not matched to a gene. Germline-derived CDR1 and CDR2 are SGHKS and YYEKEE (reference sequence). CDR3 size: 15 residues.